A selection of T cell receptor beta chains follows, all from one sample in a study of tumor T cells in aggressive B-cell lymphoma. The method was immunoSEQ multiplex PCR; TCRdb's version includes in-frame clones alone and lacks a portion of them. The sample contains roughly 1,200 clones, about 84% of which appear only once. The sample taken for sequencing was tumor tissue. These receptors all stem from an adult with diffuse large B cell lymphoma. Each CDR3 is given with its conserved first and last residue. The order of the fields is V gene, clone size, D gene, J gene, CDR3 protein, CDR3 DNA. D genes are given only for firm matches. Clone size is given for some rows only: seen once, a few or many times, or a class if the clone is expanded.

v_gene: TRBV18
abundance: once
d_gene: TRBD1
j_gene: TRBJ1-1
CDR3aa: CASSLTGTGVLNTEAFF
CDR3nt: TGTGCCAGCTCACTTACCGGGACAGGGGTCCTGAACACTGAAGCTTTCTTT

v_gene: TRBV6-1
abundance: .
d_gene: TRBD2
j_gene: TRBJ2-5
CDR3aa: CASSDTSGGQETQYF
CDR3nt: TGTGCCAGCAGTGATACTAGCGGGGGTCAAGAGACCCAGTACTTC

v_gene: TRBV7-2
abundance: once
d_gene: .
j_gene: TRBJ2-7
CDR3aa: CASSLAGPTNYEQYF
CDR3nt: TGTGCCAGCAGCTTAGCGGGGCCCACGAATTACGAGCAGTACTTC

v_gene: TRBV5-4
abundance: .
d_gene: .
j_gene: TRBJ1-5
CDR3aa: CTSSLAGVNQPQHF
CDR3nt: TGTACCAGCAGCTTGGCCGGAGTCAATCAGCCCCAGCATTTT

v_gene: TRBV11-3
abundance: .
d_gene: .
j_gene: TRBJ2-7
CDR3aa: CASSPRSDSYEQYF
CDR3nt: TGTGCCAGCAGCCCCCGTTCAGACTCCTACGAGCAGTACTTC

v_gene: TRBV5-4
abundance: .
d_gene: .
j_gene: TRBJ1-2
CDR3aa: CASSLGADSYPYGYTF
CDR3nt: TGTGCCAGCAGCTTGGGGGCGGACAGTTACCCCTATGGCTACACCTTC

v_gene: TRBV5-6
abundance: .
d_gene: .
j_gene: TRBJ1-2
CDR3aa: CASSLASYGYTF
CDR3nt: TGTGCCAGCAGCTTGGCATCCTATGGCTACACCTTC

v_gene: TRBV5-1
abundance: few
d_gene: .
j_gene: TRBJ1-2
CDR3aa: CASSPTEQGLIRF
CDR3nt: TGCGCCAGCAGCCCTACCGAACAGGGTCTCATTAGATTC

v_gene: TRBV6-1
abundance: .
d_gene: .
j_gene: TRBJ1-3
CDR3aa: CASTEDFGNTIYF
CDR3nt: TGTGCCAGCACGGAGGATTTTGGAAACACCATATATTTT

v_gene: TRBV29-1
abundance: .
d_gene: .
j_gene: TRBJ1-1
CDR3aa: CSVGGLYTEAFF
CDR3nt: TGCAGCGTTGGGGGGCTTTACACTGAAGCTTTCTTT

v_gene: TRBV28
abundance: once
d_gene: TRBD1
j_gene: TRBJ2-1
CDR3aa: CASRSQGAGYNEQFF
CDR3nt: TGTGCCAGCAGGTCGCAGGGGGCGGGGTACAATGAGCAGTTCTTC

v_gene: TRBV18
abundance: .
d_gene: .
j_gene: TRBJ2-1
CDR3aa: CASSGTGVGSYNEQFF
CDR3nt: TGTGCCAGCTCAGGGACGGGGGTTGGGTCCTACAATGAGCAGTTCTTC

v_gene: TRBV10-3
abundance: .
d_gene: .
j_gene: TRBJ2-2
CDR3aa: CAIMGRGTGELFF
CDR3nt: TGTGCCATCATGGGAAGGGGAACCGGGGAGCTGTTTTTT

v_gene: TRBV7-3
abundance: .
d_gene: TRBD2
j_gene: TRBJ2-1
CDR3aa: CASSLTSGTTYNEQFF
CDR3nt: TGTGCCAGCAGCCTCACTAGCGGGACTACCTACAATGAGCAGTTCTTC

v_gene: TRBV7-9
abundance: few
d_gene: .
j_gene: TRBJ1-5
CDR3aa: CASSPTGGGQPQHF
CDR3nt: TGTGCCAGCAGCCCGACTGGGGGCGGGCAGCCCCAGCATTTT

v_gene: TRBV18
abundance: .
d_gene: TRBD2
j_gene: TRBJ2-1
CDR3aa: CASSKPGLASGEQFF
CDR3nt: TGTGCCAGCTCAAAACCGGGACTAGCGAGCGGTGAGCAGTTCTTC